The entry that follows covers one T cell receptor (beta chain) sequence. The antigen is unknown. The CDR3 has 16 residues. Germline loops: CDR1 SGHVS, CDR2 FNYEAQ. The ends lost 1 base at V and 2 bases at J; junction bases unmatched: 2. These data are taken from a study of cytomegalovirus exposure and HLA in healthy donors. Overall study findings and caveats: For TCR beta chains, V- and J-gene trimming was later linked to a missense DCLRE1C variant.

Healthy individuals who donated bone marrow served as the donors. 13 Jbeta primers and 60 Vbeta primers were used for the PCR. Produced via immunoSEQ multiplex PCR; TCRdb's table is partial and in-frame only. The repertoire holds around 180,000 clones, with 75% to 90% as singletons. The genes are TRBV7-6 and TRBJ2-7; TRBD2 aligns across 13 bases. The source is a boy aged 2 to 10 in good health and CMV-seronegative. Sequencing was done on a sample of PBMCs. The DNA for the CDR3 is TGTGCCAGCAGCTTAGGTGGGACTAGCGGGGCCTACGAGCAGTACTTC. Translating gives CASSLGGTSGAYEQYF.